Below are 32 T cell receptor beta chains sequenced from a single sample in a study of beta chain features in type 1 diabetes. Every bit of the isolated RNA underwent reverse transcription, so sequencing read expressed TCRB transcripts. Repertoires were generated with immunoSEQ multiplex PCR, while TCRdb's copy carries only in-frame clones and drops some. Here the sample spans over 300,000 clones, 6.5% to 10% being singletons. The sample consisted of central memory CD4+ T cells from blood. The receptors stem from a young woman in good health.

This clone came up a few times. The genes are TRBV28 and TRBJ2-7; 8 bases are a match to TRBD1. This CDR3 contains 16 residues. The germline CDR1 and CDR2 sequences are MDHEN and SYDVKM. Trimming at V came to 6 bases and at J to 2 bases, leaving 12 bases not matched to a gene. Written as DNA, the CDR3 is TGTGCCAGCAGCCCTATACGGACAGGGAAAACCTACGAGCAGTACTTC. Its translation is CASSPIRTGKTYEQYF.

This clone showed up just a few times. This chain joins TRBV4-2 and TRBJ2-7; 7 bases are a match to TRBD2. This CDR3 has 13 amino acids. CDR1 is LGHNA, CDR2 YNFKEQ, per germline. The ends lost 5 bases at V and 4 bases at J; junction bases unmatched: 5. CDR3 in DNA: TGTGCCAGCAGCGCGACGGGACTATACGAGCAGTACTTC. Translating it yields CASSATGLYEQYF.

CDR3 coding DNA: TGCGCCAGCAGCTTCGACAGTGACACTGAAGCTTTCTTT. This sequence encodes CASSFDSDTEAFF. The V call is TRBV5-1, the J call TRBJ1-1; TRBD1 might be the D (5 bases). V was clipped by 2 bases and J by 3 bases, with 8 bases between them. The germline gives CDR1 SGHRS, CDR2 YFSETQ. CDR3 length equals 13 residues. The entire variable domain, with the rest obtained from reference TRBV5-1 and TRBJ1-1, is as follows: KAGVTQTPRYLIKTRGQQVTLSCSPISGHRSVSWYQQTPGQGLQFLFEYFSETQRNKGNFPGRFSGRQFSNSRSEMNVSTLELGDSALYLCASSFDSDTEAFFGQGTRLTVV.

V gene TRBV10-3 combines with J gene TRBJ1-5; D not resolved. With 3 bases removed from V and 5 bases from J, the gap between germline ends came to 8 bases. The CDR3 sequence is 13 residues long. Germline V CDR1 and CDR2: ENHRY, SYGVKD. CDR3 amino acids: CAISDSPDQPQHF. CDR3 sequence (DNA): TGTGCCATCAGTGATTCTCCCGATCAGCCCCAGCATTTT.

This clone was picked up a small number of times. The chain recombines TRBV28 with TRBJ1-2; no clear D. Trimming cost V 1 base and J 6 bases, with 9 bases left between them. This CDR3 region has 13 residues. Germline CDR1 MDHEN, CDR2 SYDVKM. For the CDR3, the DNA is TGTGCCAGCAGTTTATCCCACCGGGATGGCTACACCTTC. It is translated as CASSLSHRDGYTF.

The J gene is TRBJ1-2, the V gene TRBV27; TRBD1 might be the D (6 bases). CDR1 is MNHEY and CDR2 is SMNVEV in the germline V gene (reference sequence). CDR3 length: 15 residues. The V end lost 3 bases, the J end lost 5 bases, and 16 bases lay between the germline ends. The CDR3 loop reads CASSFKARGVYGYTF. DNA of the CDR3: TGTGCCAGCAGTTTTAAGGCCAGGGGTGTATATGGCTACACCTTC.

CDR3 loop: CASLRTSGTETQYF. CDR3 DNA sequence: TGTGCCAGCCTAAGGACTAGCGGTACAGAGACCCAGTACTTC. This chain joins TRBV2 and TRBJ2-5; 10 bases fit TRBD2. The CDR3 contains 14 residues. Germline V gene data show CDR1 as SNHLY and CDR2 as FYNNEI. The trim removed 8 bases at V and 4 bases at J, leaving 7 bases unmatched.

This clone appeared a few times. The chain carries TRBV11-2 and TRBJ2-5; tentative D call: TRBD1 (5 bases). Germline CDR1 and CDR2: SGHAT and FQNNGV. Trimming pared 5 bases from V and 7 bases from J, leaving 11 bases between. The CDR3 totals 12 residues. This CDR3 is CASSDQTVTQYF. CDR3 DNA: TGTGCCAGCAGCGACCAGACAGTGACCCAGTACTTC. The full variable domain, in which reference TRBV11-2 and TRBJ2-5 provide the parts outside the CDR3, is EAGVAQSPRYKIIEKRQSVAFWCNPISGHATLYWYQQILGQGPKLLIQFQNNGVVDDSQLPKDRFSAERLKGVDSTLKIQPAKLEDSAVYLCASSDQTVTQYFGPGTRLLVL.

The rearrangement links TRBV4-2 to TRBJ1-5, with TRBD1 as a possible D gene (5 bases). The CDR3 has 12 residues. CDR1 and CDR2 (germline): LGHNA, YNFKEQ. V was shortened by 1 base and J by 9 bases, with 7 bases between the two germline ends. The CDR3 sequence is CASSQAQGPQHF. CDR3 nucleotides: TGTGCCAGCAGCCAAGCTCAGGGGCCCCAGCATTTT.

The chain couples TRBV5-5 to TRBJ1-1; no reliable D call. Germline CDR1 and CDR2: SGHKS and YYEKEE (reference sequence). The CDR3 has 13 residues. V lost 2 bases and J 3 bases, leaving 8 bases between the germline ends. CDR3 in amino acids: CASSFYGDTEAFF. The CDR3 DNA is TGTGCCAGCAGCTTCTATGGGGACACTGAAGCTTTCTTT.

The chain has TRBV5-6 and TRBJ2-1; 8 bases are shared with TRBD2. The CDR3 is 15 amino acids. Germline CDR1 and CDR2: SGHDT and YYEEEE. J lost 3 bases, V lost 0 bases, and 2 bases had no gene match. The DNA of the CDR3 is TGTGCCAGCAGCTTGGCGGGACTAGGCTACAATGAGCAGTTCTTC. Its protein product is CASSLAGLGYNEQFF.

The chain has TRBV5-1 and TRBJ1-1; a possible D gene is TRBD1 (5 bases). V was cut by 1 base and J by 4 bases, with 20 bases left in between. The CDR3 covers 17 residues. Looked up from germline, CDR1 is SGHRS and CDR2 is YFSETQ. The CDR3: CASSLMGRSGGGTEAFF. Written as DNA, the CDR3 is TGCGCCAGCAGCTTGATGGGACGCTCCGGGGGAGGCACTGAAGCTTTCTTT. Based on the CDR3 plus reference TRBV5-1 and TRBJ1-1, the full variable domain is KAGVTQTPRYLIKTRGQQVTLSCSPISGHRSVSWYQQTPGQGLQFLFEYFSETQRNKGNFPGRFSGRQFSNSRSEMNVSTLELGDSALYLCASSLMGRSGGGTEAFFGQGTRLTVV.

The genes are TRBV6-6 and TRBJ2-5; possibly TRBD1 for D (5 bases). Trimming removed 6 bases from V and 2 bases from J, with 16 bases in between. The length of the CDR3 is 15 residues. Germline V gives CDR1 MNHNY, CDR2 SVGAGI (reference sequence). CDR3 loop: CASRRQNQKQETQYF. As DNA, the CDR3 is TGTGCCAGCAGGAGACAGAATCAGAAACAAGAGACCCAGTACTTC.

The CDR3 spells CASSQSSGTEAFF. The CDR3 coding sequence is TGTGCCAGCAGCCAATCGTCAGGGACTGAAGCTTTCTTT. V gene TRBV16 combines with J gene TRBJ1-1; the D gene is possibly TRBD1 (5 bases). With 0 bases removed from V and 5 bases from J, the gap between germline ends came to 7 bases. CDR3 size: 13 residues. Germline-derived CDR1 and CDR2 are KGHSY and FQNENV.

V and J are TRBV29-1 and TRBJ2-1; TRBD2 matches at 9 bases. Germline CDR1 and CDR2: SQVTM and ANQGSEA. The CDR3 runs to 14 residues. Trimming cost V 6 bases and J 10 bases; bases outside gene matches: 13. The CDR3 DNA is TGCAGCGTAAAAGGAGGCCCTAGCGGGGACGAGCAGTTCTTC. This gives the protein CSVKGGPSGDEQFF.

The CDR3 loop is CASSLGLAYNEQFF. The CDR3 DNA follows: TGTGCCAGCAGCCTAGGACTAGCCTACAATGAGCAGTTCTTC. The rearrangement links TRBV7-3 to TRBJ2-1, with TRBD2 identical over 7 bases. V was pared by 5 bases and J by 2 bases, with 3 bases of the junction left unmatched. The CDR3 covers 14 residues. From germline, CDR1 is SGHTA and CDR2 FQGTGA.

The chain carries TRBV29-1 and TRBJ1-4, with D perhaps matching TRBD1 (5 bases). Germline-derived CDR1 and CDR2 are SQVTM and ANQGSEA. The CDR3 contains 15 residues. Deletions cut 4 bases from V and 3 bases from J, with 15 bases between. The CDR3 is CSVVGAGGANEKLFF. The CDR3 coding sequence is TGCAGCGTTGTTGGGGCCGGGGGAGCTAATGAAAAACTGTTTTTT.

Only a few counts were recorded for this clone. The genes are TRBV28 and TRBJ2-7; 10 bases are shared with TRBD1. Per germline, CDR1 MDHEN and CDR2 SYDVKM. The CDR3 has 14 amino acids. Trimming cost V 5 bases and J 6 bases; bases outside gene matches: 7. The CDR3 DNA reads TGTGCCAGCAGTGCACCGGGACAGGGGCTCGAGCAGTACTTC. The encoded protein is CASSAPGQGLEQYF.

The chain recombines TRBV10-3 with TRBJ1-5; a possible D gene is TRBD1 (5 bases). Per the germline V gene, CDR1 is ENHRY and CDR2 is SYGVKD. V lost 5 bases, J lost 1 base, and 6 bases lay in between. The CDR3 has 13 amino acids. This CDR3 reads CAISRQSNQPQHF. The CDR3 bases are TGTGCCATCAGTCGACAGAGCAATCAGCCCCAGCATTTT.

Many counts were recorded for this clone. The J gene is TRBJ1-2, the V gene TRBV29-1, with no clear D. CDR1 is SQVTM, CDR2 ANQGSEA, per germline. The CDR3 has 13 amino acids. V lost 6 bases to trimming and J lost 4 bases, with 15 bases between them. The CDR3 loop reads CSVSAREVYGYTF. The DNA of the CDR3 is TGCAGCGTCTCAGCGCGGGAGGTCTATGGCTACACCTTC.

The chain links TRBV15 to TRBJ1-1; unclear D gene. The length of the CDR3 is 16 residues. Trimming took 3 bases from V and 2 from J, leaving 16 bases between them. Looked up from germline, CDR1 is LNHNV and CDR2 is YYDKDF (reference sequence). CDR3 residues: CATSSLPRRGNTEAFF. In nucleotides, the CDR3 is TGTGCCACCAGCAGCCTCCCCAGGCGGGGTAACACTGAAGCTTTCTTT.

This clone has a handful of counts. This sequence joins TRBV23-1 and TRBJ2-5; 7 bases map to TRBD1. Being an ORF, TRBV23-1 has a function that is uncertain. The CDR3 length is 19 residues. V lost 4 bases, J lost 1 base, and 18 bases stayed unmatched. The CDR3 region is CASSPPRNLRDSPQETQYF. CDR3 nucleotides: TGCGCCAGCAGTCCCCCCCGGAATCTCCGGGACAGTCCCCAAGAGACCCAGTACTTC.

This clone was seen a few times. The V and J genes are TRBV2 and TRBJ2-7; possibly TRBD2 for D (5 bases). Looked up from germline, CDR1 is SNHLY and CDR2 is FYNNEI. This CDR3 has 16 residues. Between the trimmed V and J ends, which lost 3 bases and 6 bases, there was a span of 21 bases. DNA of the CDR3: TGTGCCAGCAGTGAGGGAGCAGGAGCACGAAACTTCGAGCAGTACTTC. Amino acids: CASSEGAGARNFEQYF. The full variable domain, its missing parts supplied by reference TRBV2 and TRBJ2-7, is EPEVTQTPSHQVTQMGQEVILRCVPISNHLYFYWYRQILGQKVEFLVSFYNNEISEKSEIFDDQFSVERPDGSNFTLKIRSTKLEDSAMYFCASSEGAGARNFEQYFGPGTRLTVT.

This clone was seen more than once but under ten times. The chain links TRBV6-5 to TRBJ2-6; no clear D. CDR3 length equals 16 residues. The V end lost 4 bases, the J end lost 2 bases, and 12 bases lay between the germline ends. Germline V gives CDR1 MNHEY, CDR2 SVGAGI. CDR3: CASSSGRPAGANVLTF. Here the CDR3 DNA reads TGTGCCAGCAGTTCAGGACGGCCCGCTGGGGCCAACGTCCTGACTTTC.

Regarding this clone: At the DNA level, this CDR3 is encoded by other sequences in the same sample as well. The chain combines TRBV18 with TRBJ2-2; D might be TRBD2 (5 bases). Trimming pared 0 bases from V and 3 bases from J, leaving 5 bases between. The CDR3 runs to 14 residues. Germline assignment: CDR1 KGHSH and CDR2 LQKENI. CDR3 loop: CASSPPRDTGELFF. The CDR3 nucleotides read TGTGCCAGCTCACCACCGAGGGACACCGGGGAGCTGTTTTTT.

This clone was counted between two and nine times. The chain has TRBV10-3 and TRBJ2-1; D uncertain. Germline V lookup: CDR1 ENHRY, CDR2 SYGVKD. V lost 0 bases and J 0 bases, leaving 15 bases between the germline ends. The CDR3 is 18 residues long. CDR3 in DNA: TGTGCCATCAGTGAGTCGGAAGGGTTATCCCGCTCCTACAATGAGCAGTTCTTC. As protein: CAISESEGLSRSYNEQFF.

On this clone itself: The junction and the germline gene differ at one end; a read error may be behind it. The chain is built from TRBV28 and TRBJ2-5; 8 positions agree with TRBD2. The V gene's germline CDR1 is MDHEN and CDR2 SYDVKM. This CDR3 is built from 16 residues. The CDR3 DNA reads as TGTGCCAGCTGCGCCTTAGGCGGGAGGAGCCAAGGGACCCAGTACTTC. Encoded protein: CASCALGGRSQGTQYF.

Only a few counts were recorded for this clone. This chain connects TRBV27 to TRBJ1-5, with D unresolved. Germline CDR1 MNHEY, CDR2 SMNVEV (reference sequence). Trimming left V 5 bases short and J 0 bases short, with 11 bases between. This CDR3 region has 15 residues. CDR3 region: CASSKADYSNQPQHF. The CDR3 bases are TGTGCCAGCAGTAAGGCAGACTATAGCAATCAGCCCCAGCATTTT.

For the CDR3, the DNA is TGTGCCAGCCCTTGGACAGAAAGCTACGAGCAGTACTTC. It encodes CASPWTESYEQYF. The chain has TRBV6-5 and TRBJ2-7, with D perhaps matching TRBD1 (6 bases). The CDR3 loop spans 13 amino acids. Trimming took 8 bases from V and 3 from J, leaving 14 bases between them. Germline lookup yields CDR1 MNHEY and CDR2 SVGAGI.

This clone has just a few counts. The DNA for the CDR3 is TGTGCCAGCAGTTTAACATCTGGCCCAGATACGCAGTATTTT. It yields the protein CASSLTSGPDTQYF. The chain joins TRBV28 to TRBJ2-3, with D unclear. The CDR3 totals 14 residues. Germline V gene sequence: CDR1 MDHEN, CDR2 SYDVKM. V was trimmed by 2 bases and J by 4 bases, leaving 10 bases between them.

There are a few counts of this clone. This may arise from a read error, as a much more abundant clone is one base away. The J gene is TRBJ1-1, the V gene TRBV18; 11 nucleotides match TRBD1. Germline CDR1 KGHSH, CDR2 LQKENI. The J segment lost 4 bases and the V segment lost 8 bases, leaving 9 bases of the junction unmatched. This CDR3 has 15 residues. The CDR3 sequence: CASHLPGTGGTEAFF. In nucleotides, the CDR3 is TGTGCCAGCCACCTTCCCGGGACAGGGGGCACTGAAGCTTTCTTT.

This clone came up many times. The chain couples TRBV7-2 to TRBJ2-1; 9 bases are shared with TRBD2. The trim removed 5 bases at V and 7 bases at J, leaving 9 bases unmatched. The CDR3 totals 15 residues. Germline CDR1 reads SGHTA; CDR2 reads FQGNSA. The DNA of the CDR3 is TGTGCCAGCAGCCCCTGGGTAGCGGGAGAGAATGAGCAGTTCTTC. Translating gives CASSPWVAGENEQFF.